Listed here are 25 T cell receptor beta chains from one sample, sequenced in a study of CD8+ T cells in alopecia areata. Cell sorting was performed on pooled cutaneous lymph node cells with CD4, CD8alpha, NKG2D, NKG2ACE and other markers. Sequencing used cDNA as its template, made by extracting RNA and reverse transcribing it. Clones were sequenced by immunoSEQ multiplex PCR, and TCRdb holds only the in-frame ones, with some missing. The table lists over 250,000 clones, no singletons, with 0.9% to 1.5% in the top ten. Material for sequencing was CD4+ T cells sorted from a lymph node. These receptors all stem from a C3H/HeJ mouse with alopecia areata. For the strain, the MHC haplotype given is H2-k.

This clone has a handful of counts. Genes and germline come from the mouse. CDR3 DNA (partial): TGTGCCAGCAGTAACTGGCAAGAC. Its protein is CASSNWQD. Given in full, the CDR3 is CASSNWQDTQYF. The chain uses TRBV13-1 and TRBJ2-5, with D maybe TRBD2 (5 bases). The CDR3 extends 4 residues past the end of the read, so its final part is completed from the germline J gene. Deletions cut 4 bases from V and 3 bases from J, with 6 bases between. The V gene's germline CDR1 is NSHNY and CDR2 SYGAGN. The CDR3 is made up of 12 amino acids.

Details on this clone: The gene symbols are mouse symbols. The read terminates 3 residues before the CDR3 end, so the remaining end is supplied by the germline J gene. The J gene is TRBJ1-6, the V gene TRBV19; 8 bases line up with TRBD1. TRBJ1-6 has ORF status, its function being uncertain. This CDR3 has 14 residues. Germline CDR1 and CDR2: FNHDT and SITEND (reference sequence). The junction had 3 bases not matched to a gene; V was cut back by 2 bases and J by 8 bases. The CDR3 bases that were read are TGTGCCAGCAGTATTCAGGGGGCTGATTCGCCC. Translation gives CASSIQGADSP. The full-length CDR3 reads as CASSIQGADSPLYF.

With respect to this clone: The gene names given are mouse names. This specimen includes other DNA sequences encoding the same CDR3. CDR3 amino acids: CASSQQLGGYAEQFF. CDR3 DNA (partial): TGTGCCAGCAGCCAACAACTGGGGGGCTATGCT. The chain couples TRBV5 to TRBJ2-1; 9 nucleotides agree with TRBD2. The read stops 4 residues short of the end of the CDR3; the missing end is completed from the germline J gene. Germline CDR1 LGHNA, CDR2 YNLKQL (reference sequence). The CDR3 spans 15 residues. V lost 2 bases to trimming and J lost 3 bases; unmatched junction nucleotides: 2.

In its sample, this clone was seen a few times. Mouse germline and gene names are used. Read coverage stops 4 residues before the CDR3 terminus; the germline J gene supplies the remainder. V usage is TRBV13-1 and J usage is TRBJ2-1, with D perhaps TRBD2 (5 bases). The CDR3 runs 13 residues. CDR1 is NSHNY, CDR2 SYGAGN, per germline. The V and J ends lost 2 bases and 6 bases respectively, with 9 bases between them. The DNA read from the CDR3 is TGTGCCAGCAGTGAGGCTGGGTTTGCT. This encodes CASSEAGFA. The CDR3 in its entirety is CASSEAGFAEQFF.

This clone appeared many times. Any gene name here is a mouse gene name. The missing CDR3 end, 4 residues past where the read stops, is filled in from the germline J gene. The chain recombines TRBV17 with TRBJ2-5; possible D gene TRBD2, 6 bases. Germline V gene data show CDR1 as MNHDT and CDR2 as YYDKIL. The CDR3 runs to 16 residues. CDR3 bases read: TGTGCTAGCAGTAGAGATCTGGGACCGGGGGGTGAC. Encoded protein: CASSRDLGPGGD. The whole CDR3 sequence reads CASSRDLGPGGDTQYF.

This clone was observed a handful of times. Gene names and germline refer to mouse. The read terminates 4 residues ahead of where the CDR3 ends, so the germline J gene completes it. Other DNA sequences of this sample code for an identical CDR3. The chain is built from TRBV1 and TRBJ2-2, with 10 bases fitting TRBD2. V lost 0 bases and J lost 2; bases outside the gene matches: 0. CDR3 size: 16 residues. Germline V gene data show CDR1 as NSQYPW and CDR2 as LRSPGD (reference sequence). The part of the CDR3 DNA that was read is TGCACCTGCAGTGCAGACTGGGGGGGCAACACCGGG. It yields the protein CTCSADWGGNTG. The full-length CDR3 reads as CTCSADWGGNTGQLYF.

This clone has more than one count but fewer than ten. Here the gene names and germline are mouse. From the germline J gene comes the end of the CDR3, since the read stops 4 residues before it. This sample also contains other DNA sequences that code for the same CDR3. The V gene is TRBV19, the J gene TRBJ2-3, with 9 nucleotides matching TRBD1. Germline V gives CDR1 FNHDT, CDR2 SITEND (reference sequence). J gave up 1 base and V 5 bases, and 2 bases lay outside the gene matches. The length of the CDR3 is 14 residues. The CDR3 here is CASRDRGGAETLYF. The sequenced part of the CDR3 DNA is TGTGCCAGCAGAGACAGGGGGGGTGCAGAA. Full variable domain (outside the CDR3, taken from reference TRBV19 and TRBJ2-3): GGIITQTPKFLIGQEGQKLTLKCQQNFNHDTMYWYRQDSGKGLRLIYYSITENDLQKGDLSEGYDASREKKSSFSLTVTSAQKNEMAVFLCASRDRGGAETLYFGSGTRLTVL.

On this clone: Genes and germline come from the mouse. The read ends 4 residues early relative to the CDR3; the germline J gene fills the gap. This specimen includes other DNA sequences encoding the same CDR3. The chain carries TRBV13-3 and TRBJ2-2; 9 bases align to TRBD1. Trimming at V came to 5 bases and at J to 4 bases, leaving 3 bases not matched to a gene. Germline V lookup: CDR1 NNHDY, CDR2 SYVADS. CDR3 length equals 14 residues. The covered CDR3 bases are TGTGCCAGCAGGGACAGGGGAGGCACCGGG. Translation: CASRDRGGTG. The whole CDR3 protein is CASRDRGGTGQLYF.

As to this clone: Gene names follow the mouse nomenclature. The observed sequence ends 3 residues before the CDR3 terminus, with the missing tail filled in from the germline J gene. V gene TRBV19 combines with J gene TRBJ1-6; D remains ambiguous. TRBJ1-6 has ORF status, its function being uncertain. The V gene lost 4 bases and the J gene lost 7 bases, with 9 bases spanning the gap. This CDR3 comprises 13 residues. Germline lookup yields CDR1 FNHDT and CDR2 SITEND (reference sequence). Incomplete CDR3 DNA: TGTGCCAGCAGTCCAGGACTGAATTCGCCC. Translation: CASSPGLNSP. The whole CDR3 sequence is CASSPGLNSPLYF.

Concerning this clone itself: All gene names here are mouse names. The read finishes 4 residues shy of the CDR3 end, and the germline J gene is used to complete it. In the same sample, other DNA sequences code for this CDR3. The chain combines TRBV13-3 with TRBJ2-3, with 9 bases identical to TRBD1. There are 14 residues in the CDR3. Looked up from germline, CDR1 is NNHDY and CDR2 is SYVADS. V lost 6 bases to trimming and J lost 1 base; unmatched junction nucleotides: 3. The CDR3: CASNRDRGAETLYF. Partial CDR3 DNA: TGTGCCAGCAACCGGGACAGGGGTGCAGAA.

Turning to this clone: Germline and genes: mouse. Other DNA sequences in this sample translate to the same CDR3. The CDR3 bases that were read are TGTGCCAGCGGTGATGCCCCTGGGGGAAACACCGGG. The encoded protein is CASGDAPGGNTG. The full CDR3 reads CASGDAPGGNTGQLYF. V is TRBV13-2 and J is TRBJ2-2, with 7 bases lining up with TRBD2. The read finishes 4 residues shy of the CDR3 end, and the germline J gene is used to complete it. The germline V gene encodes CDR1 NNHNN and CDR2 SYGAGS (reference sequence). The V gene end was trimmed by 0 bases and the J gene end by 1 base; junction bases not matched to a gene: 3. The CDR3 contains 16 residues.

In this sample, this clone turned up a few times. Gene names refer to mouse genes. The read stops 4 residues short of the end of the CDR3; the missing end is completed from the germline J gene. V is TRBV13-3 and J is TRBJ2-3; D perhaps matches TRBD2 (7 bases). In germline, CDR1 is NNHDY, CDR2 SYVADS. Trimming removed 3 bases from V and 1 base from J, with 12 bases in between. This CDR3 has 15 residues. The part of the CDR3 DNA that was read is TGTGCCAGCAGTGGGGGGGCGCTTGGTGCAGAA. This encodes CASSGGALGAE. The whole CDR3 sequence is CASSGGALGAETLYF.

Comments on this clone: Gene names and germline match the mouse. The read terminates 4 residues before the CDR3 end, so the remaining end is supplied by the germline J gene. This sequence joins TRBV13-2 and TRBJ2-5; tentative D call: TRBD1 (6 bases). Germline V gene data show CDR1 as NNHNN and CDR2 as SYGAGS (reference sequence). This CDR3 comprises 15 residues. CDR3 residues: CASGDLAGAEDTQYF. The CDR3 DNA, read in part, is TGTGCCAGCGGTGATTTGGCAGGGGCAGAAGAC.

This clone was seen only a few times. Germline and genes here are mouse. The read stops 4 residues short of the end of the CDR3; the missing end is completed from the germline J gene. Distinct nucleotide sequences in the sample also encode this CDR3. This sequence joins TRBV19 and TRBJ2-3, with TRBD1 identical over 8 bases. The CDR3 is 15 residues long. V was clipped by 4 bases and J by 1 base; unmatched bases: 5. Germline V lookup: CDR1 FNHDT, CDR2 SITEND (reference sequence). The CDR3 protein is CASSPDRGGAETLYF. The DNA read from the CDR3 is TGTGCCAGCAGTCCCGACAGGGGAGGTGCAGAA.

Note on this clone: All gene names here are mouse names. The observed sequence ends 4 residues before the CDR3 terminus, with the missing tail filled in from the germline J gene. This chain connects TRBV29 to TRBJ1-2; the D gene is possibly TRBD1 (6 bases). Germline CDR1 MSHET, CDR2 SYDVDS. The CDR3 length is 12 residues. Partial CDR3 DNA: TGTGCTAGCAGTTTAACAGGGACC. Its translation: CASSLTGT. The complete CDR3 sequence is CASSLTGTDYTF.

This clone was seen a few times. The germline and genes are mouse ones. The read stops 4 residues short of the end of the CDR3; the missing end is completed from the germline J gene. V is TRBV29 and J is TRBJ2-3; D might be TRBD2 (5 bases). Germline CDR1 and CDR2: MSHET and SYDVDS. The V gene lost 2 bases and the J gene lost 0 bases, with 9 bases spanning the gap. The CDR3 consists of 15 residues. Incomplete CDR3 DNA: TGTGCTAGCAGTTTACCCCTGGGTAGTGCAGAA. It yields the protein CASSLPLGSAE. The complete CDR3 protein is CASSLPLGSAETLYF.

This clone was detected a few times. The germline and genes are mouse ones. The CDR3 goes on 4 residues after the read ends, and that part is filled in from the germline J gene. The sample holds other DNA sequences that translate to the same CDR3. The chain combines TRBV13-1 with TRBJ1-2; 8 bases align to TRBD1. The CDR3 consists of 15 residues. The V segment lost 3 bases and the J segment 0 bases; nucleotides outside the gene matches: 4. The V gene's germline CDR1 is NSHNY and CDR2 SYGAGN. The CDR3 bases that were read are TGTGCCAGCAGTGGAGGACAGGGTGCAAACTCC. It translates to CASSGGQGANS. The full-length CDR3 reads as CASSGGQGANSDYTF.

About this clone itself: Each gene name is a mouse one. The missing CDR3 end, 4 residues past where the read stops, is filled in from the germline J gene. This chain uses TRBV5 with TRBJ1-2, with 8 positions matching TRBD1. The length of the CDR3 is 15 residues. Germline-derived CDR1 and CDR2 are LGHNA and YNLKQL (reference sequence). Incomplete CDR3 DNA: TGTGCCAGCAGCCAAGATCTCCAGGGGGCAGGC. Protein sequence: CASSQDLQGAG. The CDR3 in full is CASSQDLQGAGDYTF.

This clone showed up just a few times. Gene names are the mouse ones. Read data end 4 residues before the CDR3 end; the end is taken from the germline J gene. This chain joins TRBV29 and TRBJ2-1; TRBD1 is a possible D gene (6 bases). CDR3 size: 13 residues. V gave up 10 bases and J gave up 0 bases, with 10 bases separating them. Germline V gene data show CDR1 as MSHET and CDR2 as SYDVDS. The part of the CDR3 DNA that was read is TGTGCTAACCCGACAGGTAACTATGCT. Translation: CANPTGNYA. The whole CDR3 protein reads CANPTGNYAEQFF.

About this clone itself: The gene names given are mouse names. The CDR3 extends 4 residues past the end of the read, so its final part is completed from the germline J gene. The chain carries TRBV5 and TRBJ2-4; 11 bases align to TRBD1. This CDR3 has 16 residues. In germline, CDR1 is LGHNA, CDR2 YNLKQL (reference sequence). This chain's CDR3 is CASSSTRTGGTNTLYF. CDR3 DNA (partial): TGTGCCAGCAGTTCAACCCGGACAGGGGGCACAAAC.

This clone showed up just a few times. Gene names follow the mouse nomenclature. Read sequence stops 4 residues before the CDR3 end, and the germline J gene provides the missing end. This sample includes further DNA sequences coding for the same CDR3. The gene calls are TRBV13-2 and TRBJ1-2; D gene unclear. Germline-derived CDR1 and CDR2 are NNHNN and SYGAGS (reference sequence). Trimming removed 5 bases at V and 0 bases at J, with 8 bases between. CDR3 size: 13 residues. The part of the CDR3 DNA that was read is TGTGCCAGCGGGTCGACAACAAACTCC. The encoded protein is CASGSTTNS. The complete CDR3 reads CASGSTTNSDYTF.

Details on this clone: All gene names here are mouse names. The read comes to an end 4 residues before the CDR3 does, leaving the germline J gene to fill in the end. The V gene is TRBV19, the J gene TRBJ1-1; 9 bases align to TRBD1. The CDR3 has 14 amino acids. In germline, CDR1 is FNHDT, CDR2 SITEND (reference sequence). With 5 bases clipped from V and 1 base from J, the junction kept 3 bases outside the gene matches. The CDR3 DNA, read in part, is TGTGCCAGCAGGGAGACAGGGGGAAACACA. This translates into CASRETGGNT. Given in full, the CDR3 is CASRETGGNTEVFF.

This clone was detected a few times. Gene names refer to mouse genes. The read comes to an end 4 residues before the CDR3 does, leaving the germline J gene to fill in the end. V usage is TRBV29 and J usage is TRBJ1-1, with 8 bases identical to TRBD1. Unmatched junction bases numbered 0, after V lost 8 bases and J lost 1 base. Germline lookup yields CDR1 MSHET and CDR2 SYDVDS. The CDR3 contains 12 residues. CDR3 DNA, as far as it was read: TGTGCTAGCGGGACAGGGAACACA. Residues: CASGTGNT. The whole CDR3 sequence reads CASGTGNTEVFF.

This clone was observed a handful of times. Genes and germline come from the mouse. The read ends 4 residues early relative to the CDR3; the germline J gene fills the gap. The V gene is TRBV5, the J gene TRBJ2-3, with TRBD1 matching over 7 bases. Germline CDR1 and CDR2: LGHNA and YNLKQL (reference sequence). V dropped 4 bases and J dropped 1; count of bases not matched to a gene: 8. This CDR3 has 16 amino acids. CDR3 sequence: CASSPHRGMGAETLYF. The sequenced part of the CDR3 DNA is TGTGCCAGCAGCCCCCACAGGGGAATGGGTGCAGAA.

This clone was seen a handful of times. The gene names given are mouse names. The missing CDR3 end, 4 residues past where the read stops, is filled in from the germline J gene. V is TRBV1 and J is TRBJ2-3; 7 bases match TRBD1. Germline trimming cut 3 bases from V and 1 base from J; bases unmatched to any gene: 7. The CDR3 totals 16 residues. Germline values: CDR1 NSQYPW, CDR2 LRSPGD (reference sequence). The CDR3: CTCSAHRGGGAETLYF. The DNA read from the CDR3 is TGCACCTGCAGTGCCCACAGGGGAGGAGGTGCAGAA.